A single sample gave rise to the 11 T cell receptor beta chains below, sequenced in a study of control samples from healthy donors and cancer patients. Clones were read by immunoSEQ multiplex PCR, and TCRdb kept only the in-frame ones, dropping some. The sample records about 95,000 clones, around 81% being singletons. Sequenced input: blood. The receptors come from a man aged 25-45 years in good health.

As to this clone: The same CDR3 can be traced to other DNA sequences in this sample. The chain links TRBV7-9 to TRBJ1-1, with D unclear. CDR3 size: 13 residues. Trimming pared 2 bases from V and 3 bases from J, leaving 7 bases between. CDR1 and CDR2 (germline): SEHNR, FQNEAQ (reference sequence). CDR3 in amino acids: CASSLRRDTEAFF. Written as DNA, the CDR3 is TGTGCCAGCAGCTTAAGACGGGACACTGAAGCTTTCTTT.

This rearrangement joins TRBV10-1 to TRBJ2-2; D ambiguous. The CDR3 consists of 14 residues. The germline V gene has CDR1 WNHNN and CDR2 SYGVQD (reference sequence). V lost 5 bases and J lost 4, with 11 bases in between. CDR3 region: CASSRVQSTGELFF. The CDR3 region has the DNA TGCGCCAGCAGTAGGGTCCAGAGCACCGGGGAGCTGTTTTTT.

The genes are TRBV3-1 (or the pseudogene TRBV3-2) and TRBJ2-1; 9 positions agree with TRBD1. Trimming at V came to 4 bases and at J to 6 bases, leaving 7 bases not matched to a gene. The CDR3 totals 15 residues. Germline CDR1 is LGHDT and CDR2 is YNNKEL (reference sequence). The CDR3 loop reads CASSLGTGKFNEQFF. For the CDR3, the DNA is TGTGCCAGCAGCCTCGGGACAGGGAAGTTCAATGAGCAGTTCTTC.

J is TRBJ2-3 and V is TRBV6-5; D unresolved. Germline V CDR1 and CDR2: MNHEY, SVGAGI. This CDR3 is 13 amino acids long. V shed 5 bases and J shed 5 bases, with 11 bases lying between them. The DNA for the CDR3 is TGTGCCAGCAGTCGACGGATGGTAGATACGCAGTATTTT. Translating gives CASSRRMVDTQYF.

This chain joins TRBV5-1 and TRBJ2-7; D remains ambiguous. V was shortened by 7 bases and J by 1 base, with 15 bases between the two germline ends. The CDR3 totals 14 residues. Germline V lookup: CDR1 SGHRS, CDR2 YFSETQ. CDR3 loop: CASQFRLNSYEQYF. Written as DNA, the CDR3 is TGCGCCAGCCAATTCAGGTTAAATTCCTACGAGCAGTACTTC.

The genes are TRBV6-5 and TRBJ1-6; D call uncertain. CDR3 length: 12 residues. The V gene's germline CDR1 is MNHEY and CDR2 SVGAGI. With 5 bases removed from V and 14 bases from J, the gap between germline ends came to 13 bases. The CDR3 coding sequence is TGTGCCAGCAGTATTTGGAGTATGGCCCTCCACTTT. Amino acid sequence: CASSIWSMALHF.

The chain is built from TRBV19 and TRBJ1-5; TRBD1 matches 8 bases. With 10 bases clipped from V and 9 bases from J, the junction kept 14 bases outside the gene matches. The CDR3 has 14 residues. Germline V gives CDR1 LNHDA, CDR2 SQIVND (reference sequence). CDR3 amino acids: CATQPGQGLGPQHF. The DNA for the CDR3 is TGTGCCACCCAACCCGGACAGGGCCTAGGGCCCCAGCATTTT.

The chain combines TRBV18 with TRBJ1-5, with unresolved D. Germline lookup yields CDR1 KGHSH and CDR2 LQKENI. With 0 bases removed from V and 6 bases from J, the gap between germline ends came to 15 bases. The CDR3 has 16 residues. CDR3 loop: CASSPPGVPGSQPQHF. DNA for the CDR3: TGTGCCAGCTCACCACCGGGTGTCCCGGGGAGTCAGCCCCAGCATTTT.

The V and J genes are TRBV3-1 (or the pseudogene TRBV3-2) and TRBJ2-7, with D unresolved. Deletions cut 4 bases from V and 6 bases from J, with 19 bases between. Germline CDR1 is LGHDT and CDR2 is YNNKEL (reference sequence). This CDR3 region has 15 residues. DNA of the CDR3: TGTGCCAGCAGCCCCTCGACGGCCTCACGTTTCGAGCAGTACTTC. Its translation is CASSPSTASRFEQYF.

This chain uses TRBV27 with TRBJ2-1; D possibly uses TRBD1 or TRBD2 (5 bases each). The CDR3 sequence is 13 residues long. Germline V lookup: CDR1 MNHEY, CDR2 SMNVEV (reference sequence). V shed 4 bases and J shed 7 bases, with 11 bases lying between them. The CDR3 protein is CASSSAGRNEQFF. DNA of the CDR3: TGTGCCAGCAGTTCGGCAGGGAGAAATGAGCAGTTCTTC.

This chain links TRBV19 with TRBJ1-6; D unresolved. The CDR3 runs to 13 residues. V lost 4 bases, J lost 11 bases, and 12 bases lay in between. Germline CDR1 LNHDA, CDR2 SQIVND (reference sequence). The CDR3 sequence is CASSNYIQTPLHF. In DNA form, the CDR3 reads TGTGCCAGTAGTAATTACATCCAGACACCCCTCCACTTT.